Listed below are T cell receptor beta chains from one sample, sequenced in a study of blood T cell repertoires in COVID-19. Measured with immunoSEQ multiplex PCR; TCRdb has only the in-frame clones, and not every one. The sample carries more than 250,000 clones, 85% recorded once. Sequenced: peripheral blood. All receptors come from a man over 45 with active or convalescent COVID-19. Each CDR3 is given with its conserved first and last residue. The D gene is left open where the match is weak. Clone size is shown for a subset of rows, as once, few, many or a class of expanded clone.

size	V	D	J	CDR3	DNA
.	TRBV5-4	TRBD2	TRBJ2-1	CASSLDAGGQFF	TGTGCCAGCAGCTTGGATGCGGGAGGGCAGTTCTTC
.	TRBV7-6	.	TRBJ2-5	CASSAVRVPHIQETQYF	TGTGCCAGCAGCGCAGTGCGGGTCCCCCATATACAAGAGACCCAGTACTTC
.	TRBV28	TRBD1	TRBJ2-1	CASKTGVDEQFF	TGTGCCAGCAAGACAGGGGTGGATGAGCAGTTCTTC
.	TRBV5-4	.	TRBJ1-4	CASSPGEAEKLFF	TGTGCCAGCAGTCCCGGGGAGGCTGAAAAACTGTTTTTT
.	TRBV16	.	TRBJ1-5	CASSREYQPQHF	TGTGCCAGCAGCCGCGAATATCAGCCCCAGCATTTT
many	TRBV6-6	TRBD1	TRBJ2-7	CASSPQGQRSTYEQYF	TGTGCCAGCAGTCCCCAGGGACAGAGGTCAACGTACGAGCAGTACTTC
few	TRBV9	TRBD1	TRBJ2-5	CASSVGTGGPKETQYF	TGTGCCAGCAGCGTTGGGACAGGGGGGCCGAAAGAGACCCAGTACTTC
.	TRBV5-6	.	TRBJ1-3	CASSLAGLENTIYF	TGTGCCAGCAGCTTGGCGGGTTTGGAAAACACCATATATTTT
.	TRBV27	TRBD1	TRBJ2-7	CASSFQTGGAEQYF	TGTGCCAGCAGCTTTCAGACAGGGGGCGCCGAGCAGTACTTC
.	TRBV6-5	TRBD1	TRBJ2-7	CASSLGDREVYEQYF	TGTGCCAGCAGTCTCGGGGACAGGGAGGTCTACGAGCAGTACTTC
.	TRBV24-1	TRBD2	TRBJ2-1	CATSDSMTSGRDKTYNEQFF	TGTGCCACCAGTGATTCGATGACTAGCGGGAGGGATAAAACCTACAATGAGCAGTTCTTC